Listed here are 25 T cell receptor beta chains from one sample, sequenced in a study of blood T cell repertoires in COVID-19. This table comes from immunoSEQ multiplex PCR, and its TCRdb copy is limited to in-frame clones, with some not included. The data show about 260,000 clones, 80% to 90% seen once. Sequencing was carried out using peripheral blood. These receptors were obtained from a woman in her forties who had recovered from COVID-19.

The chain combines TRBV3-1 (or the pseudogene TRBV3-2) with TRBJ2-1, with D possibly matching TRBD1 (6 bases). This CDR3 has 15 amino acids. CDR1 is LGHDT, CDR2 YNNKEL, per germline (reference sequence). With 2 bases removed from V and 8 bases from J, the gap between germline ends came to 16 bases. CDR3: CASSQSIGRGYEQFF. CDR3 sequence (DNA): TGTGCCAGCAGCCAAAGTATAGGCAGGGGATATGAGCAGTTCTTC.

V gene TRBV9 combines with J gene TRBJ1-2; D perhaps matches TRBD1 (5 bases). The germline V gene has CDR1 SGDLS and CDR2 YYNGEE. Deletions cut 0 bases from V and 4 bases from J, with 13 bases between. The CDR3 totals 15 residues. As DNA, the CDR3 is TGTGCCAGCAGCGTAGCCAGGGAAAGAACCTATGGCTACACCTTC. Amino acid sequence: CASSVARERTYGYTF.

The J gene is TRBJ2-3, the V gene TRBV9; 7 bases map to TRBD2. The CDR3 covers 14 residues. V lost 1 base, J lost 4 bases, and 3 bases stayed unmatched. Germline V gene data show CDR1 as SGDLS and CDR2 as YYNGEE. The CDR3 region has the DNA TGTGCCAGCAGCGTACGACTAGCAGCAGATACGCAGTATTTT. This sequence encodes CASSVRLAADTQYF.

Notes on this clone: A junction boundary mismatches the germline segment, possibly from a read error. V and J are TRBV3-1 (or the pseudogene TRBV3-2) and TRBJ1-2; TRBD1 might be the D (5 bases). Germline values: CDR1 LGHDT, CDR2 YNNKEL (reference sequence). The CDR3 length is 13 residues. CDR3: CASSRPDRRRLLF. For the CDR3, the DNA is TGTGCCAGCAGCCGCCCAGACAGACGACGGCTTCTCTTC.

This chain links TRBV9 with TRBJ1-2, with no clear D. Trimming removed 0 bases from V and 0 bases from J, with 6 bases in between. Germline values: CDR1 SGDLS, CDR2 YYNGEE. The CDR3 has 14 amino acids. The CDR3 spells CASSVGTANYGYTF. In DNA form, the CDR3 reads TGTGCCAGCAGCGTAGGTACAGCTAACTATGGCTACACCTTC.

J is TRBJ2-1 and V is TRBV2; 9 bases are a match to TRBD2. The CDR3 consists of 17 residues. V gave up 4 bases and J gave up 7 bases; unmatched junction bases: 14. Germline CDR1 and CDR2: SNHLY and FYNNEI. The CDR3 DNA reads as TGTGCCAGCAGTGTACTGGGGGTTAGCGGGGGCCCGAATGAGCAGTTCTTC. It yields the protein CASSVLGVSGGPNEQFF. The variable domain in full, with the rest retrieved from reference TRBV2 and TRBJ2-1, is EPEVTQTPSHQVTQMGQEVILRCVPISNHLYFYWYRQILGQKVEFLVSFYNNEISEKSEIFDDQFSVERPDGSNFTLKIRSTKLEDSAMYFCASSVLGVSGGPNEQFFGPGTRLTVL.

The gene calls are TRBV3-1 (or the pseudogene TRBV3-2) and TRBJ2-7; 8 bases line up with TRBD1. V shed 1 base and J 8 bases; nucleotides not matched to a gene: 13. Germline V gene sequence: CDR1 LGHDT, CDR2 YNNKEL (reference sequence). The length of the CDR3 is 16 residues. CDR3 residues: CASSQGIWGTGGKQYF. CDR3 in DNA: TGTGCCAGCAGCCAAGGGATATGGGGGACAGGAGGAAAGCAGTACTTC.

The V and J genes are TRBV4-1 and TRBJ1-5, with D possibly matching TRBD1 (6 bases). The CDR3 extends over 16 amino acids. The germline V gene has CDR1 MGHRA and CDR2 YSYEKL. With 0 bases removed from V and 7 bases from J, the gap between germline ends came to 16 bases. CDR3 nucleotides: TGCGCCAGCAGCCAAGAGGACAGCCTTCTCAGGCAGCCCCAGCATTTT. The encoded protein is CASSQEDSLLRQPQHF.

The V and J genes are TRBV6-2 or TRBV6-3 and TRBJ1-2, with D possibly TRBD1 on 6 matching bases. Trimming left V 2 bases short and J 8 bases short, with 15 bases between. Germline loops: CDR1 MNHEY, CDR2 SVGEGT. This CDR3 is built from 14 residues. This CDR3 is CASSYRRTVGGYTF. For the CDR3, the DNA is TGTGCCAGCAGTTACCGTCGGACAGTTGGAGGCTACACCTTC.

This chain uses TRBV11-2 with TRBJ2-5; D possibly corresponds to TRBD1 (5 bases). Trimming stripped 3 bases from V and 7 bases from J, with 15 bases between. Germline CDR1 is SGHAT and CDR2 is FQNNGV. The CDR3 runs to 14 residues. The CDR3 bases are TGTGCCAGCAGCTTGAGTAGGGGATCGGGGACCCAGTACTTC. Protein sequence: CASSLSRGSGTQYF.

J is TRBJ1-1 and V is TRBV14; D unresolved. The germline V gene has CDR1 SGHDN and CDR2 FVKESK. CDR3 size: 14 residues. Trimming cost V 0 bases and J 1 base, with 6 bases left between them. CDR3 bases: TGTGCCAGCAGCCAAGATTGGCCGAACACTGAAGCTTTCTTT. Its translation is CASSQDWPNTEAFF. The full variable domain, with the rest looked up from reference TRBV14 and TRBJ1-1, is EAGVTQFPSHSVIEKGQTVTLRCDPISGHDNLYWYRRVMGKEIKFLLHFVKESKQDESGMPNNRFLAERTGGTYSTLKVQPAELEDSGVYFCASSQDWPNTEAFFGQGTRLTVV.

This clone was observed a handful of times. The chain recombines TRBV2 with TRBJ2-7; D possibly corresponds to TRBD1 (6 bases). The V gene lost 10 bases and the J gene lost 1 base, with 14 bases spanning the gap. This CDR3 spans 13 amino acids. The germline CDR1 and CDR2 sequences are SNHLY and FYNNEI. CDR3 protein: CATEGVGSYEQYF. Here the CDR3 DNA reads TGTGCCACAGAGGGGGTCGGGTCCTACGAGCAGTACTTC.

The chain recombines TRBV19 with TRBJ1-6, with a possible D match to TRBD1 (6 bases). In germline, CDR1 is LNHDA, CDR2 SQIVND (reference sequence). This CDR3 is built from 15 residues. The V gene lost 2 bases and the J gene lost 8 bases, with 13 bases spanning the gap. The CDR3 DNA follows: TGTGCCAGTAGTATACAACAGGGTGGTTATTCACCCCTCCACTTT. This gives the protein CASSIQQGGYSPLHF.

The V gene is TRBV11-2, the J gene TRBJ2-1; TRBD2 matches 7 bases. Germline lookup yields CDR1 SGHAT and CDR2 FQNNGV. The trim removed 7 bases at V and 3 bases at J, leaving 12 bases unmatched. CDR3 length: 16 residues. CDR3 coding DNA: TGTGCCAGCAACAAAAAGGGAGGGAGAAACTACAATGAGCAGTTCTTC. The encoded protein is CASNKKGGRNYNEQFF.

The chain combines TRBV7-9 with TRBJ1-1; D not resolved. Germline values: CDR1 SEHNR, CDR2 FQNEAQ (reference sequence). Between the trimmed V and J ends, which lost 5 bases and 2 bases, there was a span of 9 bases. This CDR3 comprises 13 residues. The CDR3: CASSVDFNTEAFF. The CDR3 DNA follows: TGTGCCAGCAGCGTGGACTTTAACACTGAAGCTTTCTTT.

J is TRBJ1-1 and V is TRBV6-5; 8 bases match TRBD1. Per germline, CDR1 MNHEY and CDR2 SVGAGI. The V and J ends lost 2 bases and 6 bases, in that order; junction bases with no gene match: 5. The CDR3 sequence is 14 residues long. The CDR3 DNA sequence: TGTGCCAGCAGTTACCTTGGGACAGGACCTGAAGCTTTCTTT. Translating it yields CASSYLGTGPEAFF.

Here the CDR3 DNA reads TGTGCCAGCAGCGTAGGGAACTCGGGGGACACTGAAGCTTTCTTT. It translates to CASSVGNSGDTEAFF. This sequence joins TRBV9 and TRBJ1-1; a possible D gene is TRBD1 (5 bases). The ends were cut back, 0 bases at V and 3 bases at J, with 12 bases in the middle. Germline CDR1 reads SGDLS; CDR2 reads YYNGEE. The CDR3 extends over 15 amino acids. The entire variable domain, with the rest obtained from reference TRBV9 and TRBJ1-1, is as follows: DSGVTQTPKHLITATGQRVTLRCSPRSGDLSVYWYQQSLDQGLQFLIQYYNGEERAKGNILERFSAQQFPDLHSELNLSSLELGDSALYFCASSVGNSGDTEAFFGQGTRLTVV.

This clone has a handful of counts. The chain combines TRBV29-1 with TRBJ2-3; maybe TRBD2 (5 bases). Trimming stripped 7 bases from V and 5 bases from J, with 16 bases between. The CDR3 length is 13 residues. Germline V gene lookup returns CDR1 SQVTM and CDR2 ANQGSEA. The CDR3 here is CSAAGRLVDTQYF. DNA of the CDR3: TGCAGCGCCGCGGGTCGCCTAGTAGATACGCAGTATTTT.

V is TRBV2 and J is TRBJ2-3, with TRBD2 matching 10 bases. CDR3 size: 14 residues. Germline CDR1 SNHLY, CDR2 FYNNEI. V lost 9 bases and J lost 5; bases outside the gene matches: 8. As DNA, the CDR3 is TGTGCCAGATTCAGCGGGGGGGCCGGAGATACGCAGTATTTT. It yields the protein CARFSGGAGDTQYF.

V usage is TRBV7-2 and J usage is TRBJ2-3; the match to TRBD2 covers 7 bases. V trimming: 2 bases; J trimming: 10 bases; junction bases outside the gene matches: 0. This CDR3 region has 11 residues. Germline V gene lookup returns CDR1 SGHTA and CDR2 FQGNSA. In DNA form, the CDR3 reads TGTGCCAGCAGCTTAAGCGGGGCGCAGTATTTT. Amino acids: CASSLSGAQYF.

The rearrangement joins TRBV21-1 to TRBJ1-1; the table's D call TRBD1 went unverified against the DNA. TRBV21-1 is marked as a pseudogene. The CDR3 contains 15 residues. CDR3 bases: TGTGCCAGCAGCAAAAGTAGATTTCAGGGGGATGAAGCTTTCTTT. Its translation is CASSKSRFQGDEAFF.

This clone was counted between two and nine times. The chain joins TRBV9 to TRBJ1-1; TRBD1 is a possible D gene (6 bases). Trimming shortened V by 3 bases and J by 0 bases, and 12 bases separated the two germline ends. The CDR3 runs to 15 residues. Germline CDR1 is SGDLS and CDR2 is YYNGEE. The CDR3: CASSASGVMNTEAFF. DNA of the CDR3: TGTGCCAGCAGCGCCTCAGGGGTTATGAACACTGAAGCTTTCTTT.

This chain joins TRBV7-2 and TRBJ1-6; no clear D gene. This CDR3 contains 15 residues. The germline CDR1 and CDR2 sequences are SGHTA and FQGNSA. V shed 5 bases and J shed 4 bases, with 12 bases lying between them. For the CDR3, the DNA is TGTGCCAGCAGCCGGATTACAGTGTATAATTCACCCCTCCACTTT. This sequence encodes CASSRITVYNSPLHF.

The gene calls are TRBV7-9 and TRBJ1-2; maybe TRBD1 (5 bases). Per the germline V gene, CDR1 is SEHNR and CDR2 is FQNEAQ (reference sequence). CDR3 length: 16 residues. V was cut by 4 bases and J by 4 bases, with 19 bases left in between. CDR3 sequence: CASSSARAGPSYGYTF. DNA for the CDR3: TGTGCCAGCAGCTCCGCCCGGGCAGGGCCCAGCTATGGCTACACCTTC.

The chain employs TRBV15 and TRBJ1-5; a weak D match, TRBD1 (6 bases). The CDR3 has 17 residues. Looked up from germline, CDR1 is LNHNV and CDR2 is YYDKDF (reference sequence). Trimming cost V 3 bases and J 0 bases, with 15 bases left between them. The CDR3 nucleotides are TGTGCCACCAGCAGTGCGTCTGCAGGGGATAGCAATCAGCCCCAGCATTTT. Translation gives CATSSASAGDSNQPQHF.